A single sample is the source of the 3 T cell receptor beta chains below, sequenced in a study of STAT3 mutations in large granular lymphocyte leukemia. Study-wide results and limits: Every T-cell large granular lymphocyte leukemia patient had at least one immunodominant TCR beta clonotype.

The data were produced by immunoSEQ multiplex PCR, yet TCRdb's version contains in-frame clones alone and is incomplete. The sample gives about 2,100 clones, about 60% of which show up once; 60% to 85% is in the top ten. Their antigen targets remain unknown. Sequencing used peripheral blood mononuclear cells. These receptors all come from a man in his 60s with T-cell large granular lymphocyte leukemia. Some clones in this sample may be carry-over from other donors' samples.

V and J are TRBV4-3 and TRBJ1-2; unclear D gene. Germline V gene lookup returns CDR1 LGHNA and CDR2 YSLEER. This CDR3 spans 15 amino acids. Trimming took 7 bases from V and 0 from J, leaving 15 bases between them. For the CDR3, the DNA is TGCGCCAGCAAAGCCAAGAAGGGAGCTAACTATGGCTACACCTTC. It translates to CASKAKKGANYGYTF.

The chain links TRBV30 to TRBJ1-6; D gene ambiguous. The V gene lost 2 bases and the J gene lost 4 bases, with 6 bases spanning the gap. Germline V gene lookup returns CDR1 GTSNPN and CDR2 SVGIG (reference sequence). This CDR3 spans 13 amino acids. The CDR3 region is CAWSRPYNSPLHF. For the CDR3, the DNA is TGTGCCTGGAGTCGGCCTTATAATTCACCCCTCCACTTT.

The V and J genes are TRBV29-1 and TRBJ1-2; D gene uncertain. CDR1 and CDR2 (germline): SQVTM, ANQGSEA. The CDR3 runs 10 residues. Trimming pared 7 bases from V and 6 bases from J, leaving 9 bases between. This CDR3 reads CSGYEDGYTF. The CDR3 DNA is TGCAGCGGCTACGAGGATGGCTACACCTTC.